Following are 19 T cell receptor beta chains from one sample sequenced in a study of blood T cell repertoires in COVID-19 (TCRdb year 2020). Library preparation was by the immunoSEQ multiplex PCR assay. TCRdb stores this immuneACCESS table with in-frame sequences only. Part of the clones is absent; in the studies checked, under half of the shortfall reflects unresolved V genes, and no reason is known for the rest. A total of approximately 28,000 clones appear in this sample, around 90% of them only once. The leading ten clones occupy roughly 5.4% of the sample. Sequenced input: peripheral blood. All receptors derive from a man aged 60 to 69 with active COVID-19.

V usage is TRBV27 and J usage is TRBJ1-1, with D uncertain. Germline CDR1 MNHEY, CDR2 SMNVEV (reference sequence). This CDR3 spans 13 amino acids. Between the trimmed V and J ends, which lost 3 bases and 1 base, there was a span of 6 bases. CDR3 nucleotide sequence: TGTGCCAGCAGTTTCGAGAGGAACACTGAAGCTTTCTTT. This codes for CASSFERNTEAFF.

This clone was picked up a small number of times. This chain links TRBV7-8 with TRBJ2-5; 7 nucleotides align to TRBD2. The junction had 4 bases not matched to a gene; V was cut back by 4 bases and J by 2 bases. The CDR3 extends over 14 amino acids. Germline lookup yields CDR1 SGHVS and CDR2 FQNEAQ. CDR3 sequence reads: CASSWDYGQETQYF. The DNA for the CDR3 is TGTGCCAGCAGCTGGGACTACGGGCAAGAGACCCAGTACTTC. Drawing the rest from reference TRBV7-8 and TRBJ2-5, the complete variable domain is GAGVSQSPRYKVAKRGQDVALRCDPISGHVSLFWYQQALGQGPEFLTYFQNEAQLDKSGLPSDRFFAERPEGSVSTLKIQRTQQEDSAVYLCASSWDYGQETQYFGPGTRLLVL.

The rearrangement links TRBV7-6 to TRBJ1-2, with 10 bases identical to TRBD1. This CDR3 is 15 amino acids long. Germline V gene sequence: CDR1 SGHVS, CDR2 FNYEAQ. V shed 3 bases and J 0 bases; nucleotides not matched to a gene: 1. The CDR3 bases are TGTGCCAGCAGCTTGGGGACAGGGGCTAACTATGGCTACACCTTC. It translates to CASSLGTGANYGYTF.

The rearrangement uses TRBV5-8 and TRBJ2-6, with a tentative D call TRBD1 (5 bases). This CDR3 has 16 residues. Trimming left V 7 bases short and J 0 bases short, with 14 bases between. CDR1 and CDR2 from the germline V gene are SGHTS and YDEGEE. Written as DNA, the CDR3 is TGTGCCAGCTTGGGGCGGCAAAGCTCTGGGGCCAACGTCCTGACTTTC. Translation: CASLGRQSSGANVLTF.

The chain combines TRBV4-1 with TRBJ2-6; possible D gene TRBD2, 5 bases. In germline, CDR1 is MGHRA, CDR2 YSYEKL. Trimming took 0 bases from V and 0 from J, leaving 18 bases between them. The CDR3 loop spans 20 amino acids. CDR3 residues: CASSQDEIEGPSSGANVLTF. In DNA form, the CDR3 reads TGCGCCAGCAGCCAAGATGAGATCGAGGGCCCGTCCTCTGGGGCCAACGTCCTGACTTTC.

The chain is built from TRBV7-2 and TRBJ2-7, with D possibly being TRBD1 (6 bases). Per germline, CDR1 SGHTA and CDR2 FQGNSA. V shed 5 bases and J shed 6 bases, with 17 bases lying between them. This CDR3 is 14 amino acids long. CDR3 amino acids: CASSPGHASVEQYF. The CDR3 region has the DNA TGTGCCAGCAGCCCGGGACACGCCTCGGTCGAGCAGTACTTC.

The DNA of the CDR3 is TGTGCCTGGAGTCCAGATGTCTACGAGCAGTACTTC. This gives the protein CAWSPDVYEQYF. The chain is built from TRBV30 and TRBJ2-7; D is unclear. Germline V lookup: CDR1 GTSNPN, CDR2 SVGIG (reference sequence). The CDR3 contains 12 residues. The V end lost 2 bases, the J end lost 3 bases, and 8 bases lay between the germline ends.

The CDR3 DNA sequence: TGTGCCAGCAGTGAAACAGGGTTGGCTTACGAGCAGTACTTC. Protein: CASSETGLAYEQYF. The V and J genes are TRBV25-1 and TRBJ2-7, with D possibly being TRBD1 (6 bases). The length of the CDR3 is 14 residues. From germline, CDR1 is MGHDK and CDR2 SYGVNS. Trimming pared 2 bases from V and 4 bases from J, leaving 12 bases between.

The chain uses TRBV11-2 and TRBJ2-7; TRBD1 agrees at 8 bases. The CDR3 extends over 16 amino acids. Germline CDR1 and CDR2: SGHAT and FQNNGV. J gave up 3 bases and V 2 bases, and 9 bases lay outside the gene matches. The CDR3 is CASSLRGTGGIYEQYF. The DNA for the CDR3 is TGTGCCAGCAGCTTACGAGGGACAGGAGGGATCTACGAGCAGTACTTC. The entire variable domain, with the rest obtained from reference TRBV11-2 and TRBJ2-7, is as follows: EAGVAQSPRYKIIEKRQSVAFWCNPISGHATLYWYQQILGQGPKLLIQFQNNGVVDDSQLPKDRFSAERLKGVDSTLKIQPAKLEDSAVYLCASSLRGTGGIYEQYFGPGTRLTVT.

CDR3 protein: CASSSTVSGFGYTF. CDR3 DNA sequence: TGTGCCAGCAGCTCAACCGTATCGGGATTTGGCTACACCTTC. The chain joins TRBV7-8 to TRBJ1-2; D remains ambiguous. The CDR3 is 14 amino acids. Germline V gives CDR1 SGHVS, CDR2 FQNEAQ. With 4 bases removed from V and 7 bases from J, the gap between germline ends came to 16 bases.

This clone was detected only a few times. V gene TRBV7-8 combines with J gene TRBJ1-5; D uncertain. V lost 5 bases and J lost 5, with 19 bases in between. Germline CDR1 SGHVS, CDR2 FQNEAQ. This CDR3 is 16 amino acids long. The CDR3: CASSHLLGPWDQPQHF. CDR3 sequence (DNA): TGTGCCAGCAGCCACCTACTTGGGCCCTGGGATCAGCCCCAGCATTTT.

The DNA for the CDR3 is TGTGCCAGCAGCGTAGCAGGGGCGGACACCGGGGAGCTGTTTTTT. Translated, it gives CASSVAGADTGELFF. This chain joins TRBV9 and TRBJ2-2; perhaps TRBD1 as D (6 bases). Trimming stripped 0 bases from V and 3 bases from J, with 9 bases between. Germline loops: CDR1 SGDLS, CDR2 YYNGEE. The CDR3 length is 15 residues. The full variable domain, in which reference TRBV9 and TRBJ2-2 provide the parts outside the CDR3, is DSGVTQTPKHLITATGQRVTLRCSPRSGDLSVYWYQQSLDQGLQFLIQYYNGEERAKGNILERFSAQQFPDLHSELNLSSLELGDSALYFCASSVAGADTGELFFGEGSRLTVL.

This clone was recorded once. This sequence joins TRBV6-5 and TRBJ2-2, with 9 bases that match TRBD1. The CDR3 has 14 residues. Trimming at V came to 8 bases and at J to 6 bases, leaving 7 bases not matched to a gene. Germline-derived CDR1 and CDR2 are MNHEY and SVGAGI. The CDR3, as DNA: TGTGCCAGCTCCCCGACAGGGGGTTCCGGGGAGCTGTTTTTT. Protein sequence: CASSPTGGSGELFF.

The chain joins TRBV6-1 to TRBJ1-1; D is unresolved. The germline V gene has CDR1 MNHNS and CDR2 SASEGT. This CDR3 region has 13 residues. V was shortened by 2 bases and J by 0 bases, with 4 bases between the two germline ends. The CDR3 DNA follows: TGTGCCAGCAGTGAAATCGTGAACACTGAAGCTTTCTTT. Amino acid sequence: CASSEIVNTEAFF.

This clone was observed a few times. The chain is built from TRBV28 and TRBJ1-1, with D perhaps TRBD1 (5 bases). In germline, CDR1 is MDHEN, CDR2 SYDVKM. The CDR3 is 13 amino acids. V lost 5 bases, J lost 6 bases, and 13 bases lay in between. CDR3 residues: CASSLRGIAEAFF. The CDR3 DNA sequence: TGTGCCAGCAGTCTCCGGGGGATTGCTGAAGCTTTCTTT.

This chain joins TRBV29-1 and TRBJ1-1; 7 bases line up with TRBD1. The CDR3 runs 12 residues. V lost 7 bases to trimming and J lost 5 bases; unmatched junction nucleotides: 7. Germline values: CDR1 SQVTM, CDR2 ANQGSEA. The CDR3 here is CSGRRDRTEAFF. CDR3 DNA sequence: TGCAGCGGACGCCGGGACAGAACTGAAGCTTTCTTT.

The V gene is TRBV7-2, the J gene TRBJ2-7, with TRBD1 as a possible D gene (5 bases). V shed 5 bases and J shed 0 bases, with 14 bases lying between them. Germline assignment: CDR1 SGHTA and CDR2 FQGNSA. The CDR3 contains 15 residues. CDR3 sequence reads: CASSTLSDTSYEQYF. As DNA, the CDR3 is TGTGCCAGCAGCACCCTTTCGGACACCTCCTACGAGCAGTACTTC.

This clone has only one observation. The chain combines TRBV19 with TRBJ1-4; 12 bases are shared with TRBD1. This CDR3 is 14 amino acids long. The junction had 0 bases not matched to a gene; V was cut back by 3 bases and J by 7 bases. Germline V lookup: CDR1 LNHDA, CDR2 SQIVND (reference sequence). CDR3 loop: CASSMGQGAEKLFF. The CDR3 bases are TGTGCCAGTAGTATGGGACAGGGGGCTGAAAAACTGTTTTTT.

This sequence joins TRBV2 and TRBJ1-3; D remains unclear. The CDR3 is 14 residues long. The V gene's germline CDR1 is SNHLY and CDR2 FYNNEI. Trimming removed 4 bases from V and 4 bases from J, with 11 bases in between. Here the CDR3 DNA reads TGTGCCAGCAGTGCGCTTGGCAGGGGAAACACCATATATTTT. Protein product: CASSALGRGNTIYF.